This is a list of T cell receptor beta chains from one sample in a study of PD-1 blockade in classical Hodgkin lymphoma. Using immunoSEQ multiplex PCR, the repertoire was profiled, and TCRdb retains in-frame clones only, with some absent. Of about 5,000 clones listed, around 89% are singletons. Sequences were obtained from CD8+ T cells from blood. These receptors all stem from a human donor with classical Hodgkin lymphoma. The CDR3 runs from the conserved cysteine through the conserved F or W. D genes are given only for firm matches. Clone sizes are given selectively: once, few, many, or a class where the clone is expanded.

D gene: NA
V gene: TRBV10-1
clone size: once
J gene: TRBJ2-1
CDR3 protein: CASSESSEPLLLGEQFF
CDR3 DNA: TGCGCCAGCAGTGAGTCTAGCGAACCCCTCCTTCTCGGAGAGCAGTTCTTC

D gene: TRBD1
V gene: TRBV6-5
clone size: NA
J gene: TRBJ1-2
CDR3 protein: CASSGTGGYGYTF
CDR3 DNA: TGTGCCAGCAGCGGTACAGGGGGCTATGGCTACACCTTC

D gene: NA
V gene: TRBV11-3
clone size: NA
J gene: TRBJ2-4
CDR3 protein: CASSSRSPDNANIQYF
CDR3 DNA: TGTGCCAGCAGCTCTAGGTCCCCGGATAACGCTAACATTCAGTACTTC

D gene: NA
V gene: TRBV2
clone size: NA
J gene: TRBJ2-2
CDR3 protein: CASSEEGAGAGELFF
CDR3 DNA: TGTGCCAGCAGTGAAGAAGGAGCAGGTGCCGGGGAGCTGTTTTTT

D gene: TRBD2
V gene: TRBV2
clone size: NA
J gene: TRBJ2-1
CDR3 protein: CAGSGDQAYNEQFF
CDR3 DNA: TGTGCCGGAAGCGGGGACCAAGCCTACAATGAGCAGTTCTTC

D gene: TRBD2
V gene: TRBV28
clone size: NA
J gene: TRBJ2-3
CDR3 protein: CASSLRVAGRSTDTQYF
CDR3 DNA: TGTGCCAGCAGTTTGCGAGTAGCGGGCCGTAGCACAGATACGCAGTATTTT

D gene: NA
V gene: TRBV19
clone size: NA
J gene: TRBJ2-3
CDR3 protein: CASSAISTDTQYF
CDR3 DNA: TGTGCCAGCTCTGCGATAAGCACAGATACGCAGTATTTT

D gene: NA
V gene: TRBV29-1
clone size: few
J gene: TRBJ1-1
CDR3 protein: CSVEVAGVGTEAFF
CDR3 DNA: TGCAGCGTTGAAGTGGCAGGGGTTGGCACTGAAGCTTTCTTT

D gene: TRBD1
V gene: TRBV7-6
clone size: NA
J gene: TRBJ1-4
CDR3 protein: CASSGGQGANEKLFF
CDR3 DNA: TGTGCCAGCAGCGGAGGACAGGGTGCTAATGAAAAACTGTTTTTT

D gene: NA
V gene: TRBV15
clone size: NA
J gene: TRBJ2-7
CDR3 protein: CATSRGVGALEQYF
CDR3 DNA: TGTGCCACCAGCAGAGGGGTTGGGGCTTTGGAGCAGTACTTC

D gene: TRBD2
V gene: TRBV27
clone size: NA
J gene: TRBJ2-7
CDR3 protein: CASSQSGGFYEQYF
CDR3 DNA: TGTGCCAGCAGCCAGAGCGGGGGGTTTTACGAGCAGTACTTC

D gene: TRBD2
V gene: TRBV7-2
clone size: NA
J gene: TRBJ2-3
CDR3 protein: CASSLGAGVVDTQYF
CDR3 DNA: TGTGCCAGCAGCTTAGGAGCGGGAGTGGTAGATACGCAGTATTTT

D gene: TRBD1
V gene: TRBV10-2
clone size: NA
J gene: TRBJ2-1
CDR3 protein: CASRDRQGASNEQFF
CDR3 DNA: TGCGCCAGCAGGGATAGACAGGGGGCTTCCAATGAGCAGTTCTTC

D gene: TRBD2
V gene: TRBV6-5
clone size: NA
J gene: TRBJ2-3
CDR3 protein: CASTGLPSTDTQYF
CDR3 DNA: TGTGCCAGCACGGGACTACCTAGCACAGATACGCAGTATTTT

D gene: NA
V gene: TRBV21-1
clone size: NA
J gene: TRBJ2-7
CDR3 protein: CASSKREEPTYEQYF
CDR3 DNA: TGTGCCAGCAGCAAAAGGGAGGAGCCCACCTACGAGCAGTACTTC

D gene: NA
V gene: TRBV6-6
clone size: NA
J gene: TRBJ2-2
CDR3 protein: CASKKGSGTGELFF
CDR3 DNA: TGTGCCAGCAAAAAAGGGTCGGGCACCGGGGAGCTGTTTTTT

D gene: NA
V gene: TRBV7-3
clone size: NA
J gene: TRBJ2-1
CDR3 protein: CASSLTGGGENEQFF
CDR3 DNA: TGTGCCAGCAGCTTAACGGGAGGGGGAGAGAATGAGCAGTTCTTC

D gene: TRBD1
V gene: TRBV7-8
clone size: NA
J gene: TRBJ2-6
CDR3 protein: CASGQGRDSGANVLTF
CDR3 DNA: TGTGCCAGCGGACAGGGGAGGGACTCTGGGGCCAACGTCCTGACTTTC

D gene: TRBD2
V gene: TRBV11-3
clone size: NA
J gene: TRBJ2-3
CDR3 protein: CASSPGVAGGLTDTQYF
CDR3 DNA: TGTGCCAGCAGCCCCGGGGTAGCGGGGGGTCTCACAGATACGCAGTATTTT

D gene: TRBD2
V gene: TRBV5-4
clone size: NA
J gene: TRBJ2-1
CDR3 protein: CASSPPSGGYNEQFF
CDR3 DNA: TGTGCCAGCAGCCCCCCCAGCGGGGGATACAATGAGCAGTTCTTC

D gene: TRBD2
V gene: TRBV28
clone size: NA
J gene: TRBJ2-1
CDR3 protein: CASKNPRTSVYNEQFF
CDR3 DNA: TGTGCCAGCAAAAACCCTCGGACTAGCGTGTACAATGAGCAGTTCTTC

D gene: NA
V gene: TRBV21-1
clone size: NA
J gene: TRBJ1-5
CDR3 protein: CASLNRGQINQPQHF
CDR3 DNA: TGTGCCAGCTTAAACAGGGGGCAGATCAATCAGCCCCAGCATTTT

D gene: NA
V gene: TRBV5-1
clone size: NA
J gene: TRBJ2-2
CDR3 protein: CASQEGGLNTGELFF
CDR3 DNA: TGCGCCAGCCAGGAGGGGGGCCTTAACACCGGGGAGCTGTTTTTT

D gene: NA
V gene: TRBV9
clone size: NA
J gene: TRBJ2-7
CDR3 protein: CASSYGDSEQYF
CDR3 DNA: TGTGCCAGCAGCTACGGGGATTCCGAGCAGTACTTC

D gene: TRBD1
V gene: TRBV18
clone size: few
J gene: TRBJ1-3
CDR3 protein: CASSSDRGPGNTIYF
CDR3 DNA: TGTGCCAGCTCATCAGACAGGGGCCCTGGAAACACCATATATTTT

D gene: NA
V gene: TRBV7-2
clone size: NA
J gene: TRBJ2-3
CDR3 protein: CASSGSGRTDTQYF
CDR3 DNA: TGTGCCAGCAGCGGGTCGGGGCGGACAGATACGCAGTATTTT

D gene: NA
V gene: TRBV6-1
clone size: NA
J gene: TRBJ1-2
CDR3 protein: CASRDYGYTF
CDR3 DNA: TGTGCCAGCCGCGACTATGGCTACACCTTC

D gene: NA
V gene: TRBV4-3
clone size: NA
J gene: TRBJ2-6
CDR3 protein: CASSQDRDSGANVLTF
CDR3 DNA: TGCGCCAGCAGCCAAGACCGAGACTCTGGGGCCAACGTCCTGACTTTC

D gene: NA
V gene: TRBV7-9
clone size: NA
J gene: TRBJ2-7
CDR3 protein: CASSPISRPYEQYF
CDR3 DNA: TGTGCCAGCAGCCCTATCAGTAGGCCCTACGAGCAGTACTTC

D gene: TRBD1
V gene: TRBV29-1
clone size: NA
J gene: TRBJ1-1
CDR3 protein: CSVGTGGSEAFF
CDR3 DNA: TGCAGCGTAGGAACAGGGGGTAGTGAAGCTTTCTTT

D gene: TRBD1
V gene: TRBV27
clone size: NA
J gene: TRBJ2-7
CDR3 protein: CASSLARTGTYEQYF
CDR3 DNA: TGTGCCAGCAGTCTCGCGCGGACAGGGACCTACGAGCAGTACTTC

D gene: NA
V gene: TRBV7-9
clone size: NA
J gene: TRBJ2-1
CDR3 protein: CASSPQTGAFFNEQFF
CDR3 DNA: TGTGCCAGCAGCCCGCAGACGGGGGCCTTCTTCAATGAGCAGTTCTTC

D gene: NA
V gene: TRBV7-9
clone size: few
J gene: TRBJ1-2
CDR3 protein: CASSSGGVPGNYGYTF
CDR3 DNA: TGTGCCAGCAGCTCAGGAGGGGTGCCTGGCAACTATGGCTACACCTTC

D gene: NA
V gene: TRBV11-3
clone size: NA
J gene: TRBJ2-7
CDR3 protein: CASSLGKRNEQYF
CDR3 DNA: TGTGCCAGCAGCTTAGGCAAACGGAACGAGCAGTACTTC

D gene: TRBD1
V gene: TRBV27
clone size: NA
J gene: TRBJ2-2
CDR3 protein: CASSLGPGQGYTGELFF
CDR3 DNA: TGTGCCAGCAGTTTAGGTCCGGGACAGGGATACACCGGGGAGCTGTTTTTT

D gene: TRBD1
V gene: TRBV10-1
clone size: NA
J gene: TRBJ2-6
CDR3 protein: CASIPDDGQEDSGANVLTF
CDR3 DNA: TGCGCCAGCATTCCCGATGACGGACAGGAAGATTCTGGGGCCAACGTCCTGACTTTC

D gene: NA
V gene: TRBV2
clone size: once
J gene: TRBJ2-7
CDR3 protein: CASSGYEQYF
CDR3 DNA: TGTGCCAGCAGTGGCTACGAGCAGTACTTC

D gene: NA
V gene: TRBV9
clone size: NA
J gene: TRBJ2-7
CDR3 protein: CASSVGADRDEQYF
CDR3 DNA: TGTGCCAGCAGCGTAGGGGCAGATCGGGACGAGCAGTACTTC

D gene: TRBD1
V gene: TRBV19
clone size: once
J gene: TRBJ2-2
CDR3 protein: CASSRSGGTGELFF
CDR3 DNA: TGTGCCAGTAGTAGGTCAGGGGGAACCGGGGAGCTGTTTTTT

D gene: TRBD1
V gene: TRBV6-5
clone size: NA
J gene: TRBJ2-7
CDR3 protein: CASSTGQATYEQYF
CDR3 DNA: TGTGCCAGCAGTACGGGACAGGCAACCTACGAGCAGTACTTC

D gene: TRBD1
V gene: TRBV5-1
clone size: NA
J gene: TRBJ1-2
CDR3 protein: CASSLQQGADYGYTF
CDR3 DNA: TGCGCCAGCAGCCTGCAACAGGGGGCGGACTATGGCTACACCTTC

D gene: NA
V gene: TRBV27
clone size: once
J gene: TRBJ2-3
CDR3 protein: CASSLMRGGTDTQYF
CDR3 DNA: TGTGCCAGCAGTTTAATGCGGGGAGGCACAGATACGCAGTATTTT

D gene: TRBD1
V gene: TRBV30
clone size: few
J gene: TRBJ1-1
CDR3 protein: CAWTEGRGMTEAFF
CDR3 DNA: TGTGCCTGGACGGAAGGCAGGGGGATGACTGAAGCTTTCTTT